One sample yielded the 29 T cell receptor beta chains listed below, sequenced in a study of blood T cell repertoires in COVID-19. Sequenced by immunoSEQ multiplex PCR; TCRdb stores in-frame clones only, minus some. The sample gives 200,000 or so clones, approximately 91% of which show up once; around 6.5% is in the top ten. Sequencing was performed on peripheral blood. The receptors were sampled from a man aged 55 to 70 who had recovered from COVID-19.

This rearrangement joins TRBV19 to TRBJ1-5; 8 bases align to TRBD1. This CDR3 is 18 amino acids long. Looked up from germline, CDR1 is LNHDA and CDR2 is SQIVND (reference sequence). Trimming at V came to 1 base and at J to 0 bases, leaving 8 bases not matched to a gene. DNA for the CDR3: TGTGCCAGTAGTATAGTTAGGACAGGGCATTATAGCAATCAGCCCCAGCATTTT. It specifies CASSIVRTGHYSNQPQHF.

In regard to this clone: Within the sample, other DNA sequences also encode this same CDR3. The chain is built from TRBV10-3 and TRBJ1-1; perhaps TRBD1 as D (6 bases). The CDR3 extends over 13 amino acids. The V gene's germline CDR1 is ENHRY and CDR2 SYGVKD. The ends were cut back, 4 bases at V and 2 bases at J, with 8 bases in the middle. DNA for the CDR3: TGTGCCATCAGTGGCAGGGGCAACACTGAAGCTTTCTTT. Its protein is CAISGRGNTEAFF.

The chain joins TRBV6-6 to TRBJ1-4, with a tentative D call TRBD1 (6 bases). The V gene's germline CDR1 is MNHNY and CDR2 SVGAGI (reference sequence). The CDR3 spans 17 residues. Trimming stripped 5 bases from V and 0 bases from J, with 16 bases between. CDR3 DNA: TGTGCCAGCAGTCCCCGACAGGAACTTGCAACTAATGAAAAACTGTTTTTT. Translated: CASSPRQELATNEKLFF.

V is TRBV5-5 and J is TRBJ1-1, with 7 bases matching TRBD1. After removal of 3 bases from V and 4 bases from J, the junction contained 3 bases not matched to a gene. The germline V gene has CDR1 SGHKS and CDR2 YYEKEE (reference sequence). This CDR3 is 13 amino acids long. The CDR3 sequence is CASSSDRATEAFF. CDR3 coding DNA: TGTGCCAGCAGCTCTGACAGGGCCACTGAAGCTTTCTTT.

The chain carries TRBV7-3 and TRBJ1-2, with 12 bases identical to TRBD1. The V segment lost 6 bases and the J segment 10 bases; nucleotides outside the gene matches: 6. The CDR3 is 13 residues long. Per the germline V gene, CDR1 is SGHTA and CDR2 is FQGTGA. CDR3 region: CASSSPGQGAYTF. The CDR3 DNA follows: TGTGCCAGCAGTTCTCCGGGACAGGGGGCCTACACCTTC.

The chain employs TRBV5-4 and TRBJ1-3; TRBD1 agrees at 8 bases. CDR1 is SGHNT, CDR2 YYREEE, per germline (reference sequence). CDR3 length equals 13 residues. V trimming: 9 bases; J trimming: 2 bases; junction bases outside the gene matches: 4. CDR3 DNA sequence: TGTGCCACGCAGGGGGCGGCTGGAAACACCATATATTTT. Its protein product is CATQGAAGNTIYF.

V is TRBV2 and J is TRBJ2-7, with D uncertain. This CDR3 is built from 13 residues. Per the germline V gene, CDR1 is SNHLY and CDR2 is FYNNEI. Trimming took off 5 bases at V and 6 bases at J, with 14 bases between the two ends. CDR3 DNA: TGTGCCAGCAGTCTAACTGCCCCCCTCGAGCAGTACTTC. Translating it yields CASSLTAPLEQYF.

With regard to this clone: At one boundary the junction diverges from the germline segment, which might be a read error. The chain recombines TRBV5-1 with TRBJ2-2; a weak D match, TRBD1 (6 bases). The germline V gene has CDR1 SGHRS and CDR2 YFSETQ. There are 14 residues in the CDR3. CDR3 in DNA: TGCGCCAGCAACTTGGACAGTCGTATCGGGGAGCTGTTTTTT. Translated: CASNLDSRIGELFF. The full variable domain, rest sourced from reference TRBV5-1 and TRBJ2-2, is KAGVTQTPRYLIKTRGQQVTLSCSPISGHRSVSWYQQTPGQGLQFLFEYFSETQRNKGNFPGRFSGRQFSNSRSEMNVSTLELGDSALYLCASNLDSRIGELFFGEGSRLTVL.

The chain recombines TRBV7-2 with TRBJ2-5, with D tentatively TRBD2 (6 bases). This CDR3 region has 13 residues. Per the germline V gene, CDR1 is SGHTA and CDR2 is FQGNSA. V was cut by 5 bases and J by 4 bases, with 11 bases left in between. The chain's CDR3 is CASSEGRRETQYF. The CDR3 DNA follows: TGTGCCAGCAGCGAGGGGAGGCGAGAGACCCAGTACTTC.

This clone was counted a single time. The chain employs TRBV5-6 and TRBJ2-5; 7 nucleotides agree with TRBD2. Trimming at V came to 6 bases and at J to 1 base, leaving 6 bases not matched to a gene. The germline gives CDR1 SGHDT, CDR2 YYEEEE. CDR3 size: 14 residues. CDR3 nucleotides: TGTGCCAGCACCACCGGGGGGACCCAAGAGACCCAGTACTTC. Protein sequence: CASTTGGTQETQYF.

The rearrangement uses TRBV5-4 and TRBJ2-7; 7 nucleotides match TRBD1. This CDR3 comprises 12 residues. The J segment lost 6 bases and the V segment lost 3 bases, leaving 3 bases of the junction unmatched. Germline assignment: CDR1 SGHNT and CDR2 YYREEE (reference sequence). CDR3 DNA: TGTGCCAGCAGCTCGACAGGGATCGAGCAGTACTTC. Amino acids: CASSSTGIEQYF.

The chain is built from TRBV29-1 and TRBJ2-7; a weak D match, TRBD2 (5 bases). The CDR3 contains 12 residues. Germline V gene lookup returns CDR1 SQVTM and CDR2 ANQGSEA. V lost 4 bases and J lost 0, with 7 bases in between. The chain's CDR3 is CSVVEVSYEQYF. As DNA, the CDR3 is TGCAGCGTTGTGGAGGTCTCCTACGAGCAGTACTTC.

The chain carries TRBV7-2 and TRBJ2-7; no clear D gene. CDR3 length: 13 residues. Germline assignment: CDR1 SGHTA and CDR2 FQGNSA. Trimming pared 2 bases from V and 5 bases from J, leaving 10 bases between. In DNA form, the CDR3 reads TGTGCCAGCAGCTTAAGATTTAGAGACGAGCAGTACTTC. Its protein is CASSLRFRDEQYF.

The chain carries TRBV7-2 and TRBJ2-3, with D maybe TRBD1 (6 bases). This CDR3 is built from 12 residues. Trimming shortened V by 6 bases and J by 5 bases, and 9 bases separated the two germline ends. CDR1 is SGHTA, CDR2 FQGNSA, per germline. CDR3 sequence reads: CASSYREDTQYF. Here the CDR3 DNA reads TGTGCCAGCAGTTACAGGGAAGATACGCAGTATTTT.

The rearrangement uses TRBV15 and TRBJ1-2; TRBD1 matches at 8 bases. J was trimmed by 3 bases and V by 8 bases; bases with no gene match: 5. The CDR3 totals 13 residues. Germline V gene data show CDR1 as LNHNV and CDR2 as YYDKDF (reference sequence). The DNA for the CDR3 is TGTGCCACCCAACAGGGGGTGGACTATGGCTACACCTTC. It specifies CATQQGVDYGYTF. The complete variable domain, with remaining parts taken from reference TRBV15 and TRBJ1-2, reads DAMVIQNPRYQVTQFGKPVTLSCSQTLNHNVMYWYQQKSSQAPKLLFHYYDKDFNNEADTPDNFQSRRPNTSFCFLDIRSPGLGDTAMYLCATQQGVDYGYTFGSGTRLTVV.

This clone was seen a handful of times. As DNA, the CDR3 is TGTGCCAGCTGGGAGATCCGCGACGAGCAGTACTTC. Its translation: CASWEIRDEQYF. V is TRBV9 and J is TRBJ2-7, with TRBD2 as a possible D gene (5 bases). Germline V lookup: CDR1 SGDLS, CDR2 YYNGEE. The ends were cut back, 7 bases at V and 5 bases at J, with 13 bases in the middle. The CDR3 extends over 12 amino acids. The complete variable domain, with remaining parts taken from reference TRBV9 and TRBJ2-7, reads DSGVTQTPKHLITATGQRVTLRCSPRSGDLSVYWYQQSLDQGLQFLIQYYNGEERAKGNILERFSAQQFPDLHSELNLSSLELGDSALYFCASWEIRDEQYFGPGTRLTVT.

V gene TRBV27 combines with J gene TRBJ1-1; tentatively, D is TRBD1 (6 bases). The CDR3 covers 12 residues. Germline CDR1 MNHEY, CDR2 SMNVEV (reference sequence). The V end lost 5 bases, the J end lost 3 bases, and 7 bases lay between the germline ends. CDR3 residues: CASSTGYTEAFF. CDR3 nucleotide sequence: TGTGCCAGCAGTACAGGGTACACTGAAGCTTTCTTT.

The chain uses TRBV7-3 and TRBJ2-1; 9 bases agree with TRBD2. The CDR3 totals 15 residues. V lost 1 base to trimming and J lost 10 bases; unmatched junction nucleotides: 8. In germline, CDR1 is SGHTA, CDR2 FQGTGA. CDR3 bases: TGTGCCAGCAGCTTAAGTAGCGGGAGCCGAGGCGAGCAGTTCTTC. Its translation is CASSLSSGSRGEQFF.

The CDR3 coding sequence is TGTGCCAGTACCTCGAGCGGGAGCTCCTACAATGAGCAGTTCTTC. It specifies CASTSSGSSYNEQFF. V and J are TRBV19 and TRBJ2-1, with 8 bases aligning to TRBD2. The CDR3 sequence is 15 residues long. CDR1 LNHDA and CDR2 SQIVND come from the germline V gene (reference sequence). With V trimmed by 7 bases and J by 0 bases, 5 bases remained unmatched.

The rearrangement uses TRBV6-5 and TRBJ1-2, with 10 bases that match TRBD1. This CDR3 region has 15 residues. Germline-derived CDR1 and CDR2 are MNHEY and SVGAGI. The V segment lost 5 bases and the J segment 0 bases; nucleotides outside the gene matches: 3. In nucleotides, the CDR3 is TGTGCCAGCAGTAGAGGACAGGGGGCTAACTATGGCTACACCTTC. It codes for CASSRGQGANYGYTF.

CDR3 residues: CASSLDRGVSPLHF. As DNA, the CDR3 is TGTGCCAGCAGTTTGGACAGGGGGGTTTCACCCCTCCACTTT. This chain links TRBV27 with TRBJ1-6; 10 positions match TRBD1. V gave up 3 bases and J gave up 9 bases; unmatched junction bases: 2. Germline V gene data show CDR1 as MNHEY and CDR2 as SMNVEV (reference sequence). The CDR3 loop spans 14 amino acids.

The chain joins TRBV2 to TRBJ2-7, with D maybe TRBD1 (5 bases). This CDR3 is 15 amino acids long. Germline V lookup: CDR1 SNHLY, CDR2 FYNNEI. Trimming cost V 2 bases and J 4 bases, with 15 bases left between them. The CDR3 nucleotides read TGTGCCAGCAGTGAAAGGGGCCAGGGAATATACGAGCAGTACTTC. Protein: CASSERGQGIYEQYF.

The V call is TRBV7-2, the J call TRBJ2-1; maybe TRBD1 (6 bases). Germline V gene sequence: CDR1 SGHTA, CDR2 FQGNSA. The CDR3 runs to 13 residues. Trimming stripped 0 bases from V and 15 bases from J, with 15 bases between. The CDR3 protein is CASSLAQGTPWFF. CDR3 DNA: TGTGCCAGCAGCTTAGCGCAGGGGACCCCCTGGTTCTTC.

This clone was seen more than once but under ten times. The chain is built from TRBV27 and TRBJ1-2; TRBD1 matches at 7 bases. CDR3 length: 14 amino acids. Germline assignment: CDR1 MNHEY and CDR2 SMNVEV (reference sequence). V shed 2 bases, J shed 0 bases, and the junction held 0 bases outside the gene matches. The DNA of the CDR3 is TGTGCCAGCAGTTTACAGGGGGCTAACTATGGCTACACCTTC. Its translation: CASSLQGANYGYTF.

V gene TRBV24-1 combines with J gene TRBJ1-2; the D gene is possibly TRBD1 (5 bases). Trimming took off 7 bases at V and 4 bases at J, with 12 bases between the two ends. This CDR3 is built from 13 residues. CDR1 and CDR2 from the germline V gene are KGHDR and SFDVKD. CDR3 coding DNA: TGTGCCACCAGGGATCGGACACTCTATGGCTACACCTTC. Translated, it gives CATRDRTLYGYTF.

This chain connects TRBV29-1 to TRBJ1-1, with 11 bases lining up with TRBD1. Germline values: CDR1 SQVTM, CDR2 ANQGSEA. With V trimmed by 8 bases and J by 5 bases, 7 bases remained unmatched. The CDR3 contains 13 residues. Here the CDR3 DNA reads TGCAGCATATGGACAGGGGGCCAAACTGAAGCTTTCTTT. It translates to CSIWTGGQTEAFF.

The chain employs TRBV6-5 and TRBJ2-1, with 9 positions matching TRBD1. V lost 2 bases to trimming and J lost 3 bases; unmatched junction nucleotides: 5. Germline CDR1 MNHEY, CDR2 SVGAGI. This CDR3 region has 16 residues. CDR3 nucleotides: TGTGCCAGCAGTTACCTCATGACAGGGGGCTACAATGAGCAGTTCTTC. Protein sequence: CASSYLMTGGYNEQFF.

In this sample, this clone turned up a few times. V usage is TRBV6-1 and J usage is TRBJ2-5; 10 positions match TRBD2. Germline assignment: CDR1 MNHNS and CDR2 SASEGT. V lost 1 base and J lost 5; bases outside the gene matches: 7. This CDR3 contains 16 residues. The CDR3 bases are TGTGCCAGCAGTGAAGGCAGCGGGGGGGCGGCGGAGACCCAGTACTTC. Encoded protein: CASSEGSGGAAETQYF.

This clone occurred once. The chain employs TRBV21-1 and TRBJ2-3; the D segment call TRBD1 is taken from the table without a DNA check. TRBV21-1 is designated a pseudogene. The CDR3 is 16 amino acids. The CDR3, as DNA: TGTGCCAGCAGCAAAGTTCCAGGGGGCCTTACAGATACGCAGTATTTT. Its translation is CASSKVPGGLTDTQYF.